The clone carrying this T cell receptor (beta chain) was seen a few times. Constant-segment-primed 5'RACE gave TCR alpha and TCR beta cDNA libraries with sample barcodes and UMIs. TCRdb fed the 5' RACE reads into MiXCR, producing one record per CDR3 protein. The sample lists 250,000 to 300,000 distinct CDR3 sequences, about a sixth occurring once. This sample was included in a study of T-cell memory formation after mild COVID-19. Turning to the study itself: Across donors, TCR clusters were largely donor specific.

The CDR3 has 16 residues. V dropped 1 base and J dropped 10; count of bases not matched to a gene: 12. Looked up from germline, CDR1 is LNHNV and CDR2 is YYDKDF (reference sequence). This chain joins TRBV15 and TRBJ2-1; TRBD2 matches at 8 bases. This receptor was taken from a man aged 18 to 29 who had mild COVID-19 (a few samples of this study predate the infection). Cell type and time point are not known. The specimen was PBMCs or a T cell subset sorted from them (not recorded which). The CDR3: CATSRVSGGPLLEQFF. As DNA, the CDR3 is TGTGCCACCAGCAGAGTATCGGGGGGGCCCTTATTAGAGCAGTTCTTC.